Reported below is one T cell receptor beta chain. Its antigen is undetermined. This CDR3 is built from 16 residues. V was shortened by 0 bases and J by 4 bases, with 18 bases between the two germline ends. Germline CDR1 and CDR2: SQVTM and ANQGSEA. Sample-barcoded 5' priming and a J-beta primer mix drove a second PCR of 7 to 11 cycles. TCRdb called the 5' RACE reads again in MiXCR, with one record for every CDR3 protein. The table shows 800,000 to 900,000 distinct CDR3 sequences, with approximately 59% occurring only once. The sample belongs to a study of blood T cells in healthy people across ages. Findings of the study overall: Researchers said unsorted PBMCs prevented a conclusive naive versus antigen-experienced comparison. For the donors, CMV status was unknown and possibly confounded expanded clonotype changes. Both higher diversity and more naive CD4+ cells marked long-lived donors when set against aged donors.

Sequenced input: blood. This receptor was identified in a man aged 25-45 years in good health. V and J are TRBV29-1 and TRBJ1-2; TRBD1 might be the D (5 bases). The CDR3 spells CSVEDRGGYGGYGYTF. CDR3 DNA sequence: TGCAGCGTTGAAGATCGGGGAGGGTATGGGGGCTATGGCTACACCTTC.